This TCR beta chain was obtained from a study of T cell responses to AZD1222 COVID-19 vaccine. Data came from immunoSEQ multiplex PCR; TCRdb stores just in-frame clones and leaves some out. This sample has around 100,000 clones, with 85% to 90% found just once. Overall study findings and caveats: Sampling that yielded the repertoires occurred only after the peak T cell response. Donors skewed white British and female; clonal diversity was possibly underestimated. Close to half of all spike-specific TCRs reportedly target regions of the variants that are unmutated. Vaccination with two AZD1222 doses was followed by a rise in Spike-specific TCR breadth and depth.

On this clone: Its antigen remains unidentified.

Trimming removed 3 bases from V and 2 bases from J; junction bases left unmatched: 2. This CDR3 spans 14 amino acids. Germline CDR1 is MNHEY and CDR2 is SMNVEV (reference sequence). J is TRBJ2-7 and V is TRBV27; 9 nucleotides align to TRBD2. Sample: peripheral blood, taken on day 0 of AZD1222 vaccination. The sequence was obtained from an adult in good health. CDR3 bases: TGTGCCAGCAGTTTTAGCGGGGGTCCCTACGAGCAGTACTTC. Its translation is CASSFSGGPYEQYF.